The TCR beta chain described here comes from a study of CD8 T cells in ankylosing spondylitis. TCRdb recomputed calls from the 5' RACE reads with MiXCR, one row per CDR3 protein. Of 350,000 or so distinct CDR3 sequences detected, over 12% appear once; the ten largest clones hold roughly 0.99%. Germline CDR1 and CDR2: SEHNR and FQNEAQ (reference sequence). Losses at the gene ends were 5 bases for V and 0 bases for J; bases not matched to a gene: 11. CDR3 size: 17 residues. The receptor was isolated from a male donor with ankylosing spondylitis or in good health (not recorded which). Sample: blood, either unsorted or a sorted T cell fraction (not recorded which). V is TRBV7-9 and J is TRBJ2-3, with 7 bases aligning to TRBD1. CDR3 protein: CASSPNPGTESTDTQYF. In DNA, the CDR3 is TGTGCCAGCAGCCCTAACCCCGGGACAGAAAGCACAGATACGCAGTATTTT. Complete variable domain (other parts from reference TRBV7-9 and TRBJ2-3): DTGVSQNPRHKITKRGQNVTFRCDPISEHNRLYWYRQTLGQGPEFLTYFQNEAQLEKSRLLSDRFSAERPKGSFSTLEIQRTEQGDSAMYLCASSPNPGTESTDTQYFGPGTRLTVL.